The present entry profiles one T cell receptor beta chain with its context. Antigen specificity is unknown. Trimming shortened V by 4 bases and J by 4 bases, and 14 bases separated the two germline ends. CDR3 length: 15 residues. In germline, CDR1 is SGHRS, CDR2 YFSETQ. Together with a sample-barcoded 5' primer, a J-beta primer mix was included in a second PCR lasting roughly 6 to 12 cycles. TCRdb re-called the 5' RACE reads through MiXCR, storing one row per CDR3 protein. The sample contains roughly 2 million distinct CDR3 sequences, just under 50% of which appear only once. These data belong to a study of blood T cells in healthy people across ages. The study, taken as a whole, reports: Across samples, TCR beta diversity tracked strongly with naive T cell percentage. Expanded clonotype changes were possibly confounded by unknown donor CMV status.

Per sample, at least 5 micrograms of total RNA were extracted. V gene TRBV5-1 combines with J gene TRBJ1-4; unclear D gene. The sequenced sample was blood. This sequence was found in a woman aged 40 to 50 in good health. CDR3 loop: CASSNRLAGNEKLFF. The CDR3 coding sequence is TGCGCCAGCAGCAATCGACTAGCGGGTAATGAAAAACTGTTTTTT.